The 18 T cell receptor beta chains reported below all come from one sample, sequenced in a study of CD8+CD57+ T cells in acquired aplastic anemia. Genomic DNA acted as the template from which TCR beta VDJ combination and CDR3 sequence profiling were carried out. Each CDR3 protein is one row after TCRdb ran MiXCR on the reads. The data contain 150,000 to 200,000 distinct CDR3 sequences, about 60% of them singletons. The specimen sequenced was sorted CD4+, CD8+, or CD8+CD57+ T cells (not recorded which) from PBMCs. The source is a human donor in good health.

This chain connects TRBV2 to TRBJ2-7; D is possibly TRBD1 (7 bases). Trimming took 7 bases from V and 4 from J, leaving 14 bases between them. The CDR3 consists of 13 residues. CDR1 and CDR2 from the germline V gene are SNHLY and FYNNEI. CDR3 bases: TGTGCCAGCACCGCGGGACAGTTGTACGAGCAGTACTTC. This encodes CASTAGQLYEQYF.

This chain connects TRBV29-1 to TRBJ1-4; D remains ambiguous. Trimming removed 5 bases from V and 7 bases from J, with 8 bases in between. CDR1 is SQVTM and CDR2 is ANQGSEA in the germline V gene. This CDR3 contains 11 residues. DNA of the CDR3: TGCAGCGTTTTCCGCGGTGAAAAACTGTTTTTT. This encodes CSVFRGEKLFF.

The rearrangement uses TRBV6-5 and TRBJ1-2; D perhaps matches TRBD1 (6 bases). Trimming removed 6 bases at V and 6 bases at J, with 14 bases between. CDR3 length: 13 amino acids. Germline CDR1 reads MNHEY; CDR2 reads SVGAGI. The CDR3 region has the DNA TGTGCCAGCAGCCCTCAACAGGGACATGGCTACACCTTC. Translation: CASSPQQGHGYTF.

The chain recombines TRBV2 with TRBJ2-1; D gene unclear. This CDR3 contains 15 residues. Germline V gene data show CDR1 as SNHLY and CDR2 as FYNNEI. The V and J ends lost 7 bases and 0 bases respectively, with 13 bases between them. The CDR3 protein is CASIPAYFSYNEQFF. The CDR3 DNA sequence: TGTGCCAGCATACCGGCCTATTTCTCCTACAATGAGCAGTTCTTC.

This clonotype was seen a few times. The germline gene is not matched at one end of the junction; a read error may be the cause. The chain recombines TRBV4-3 with TRBJ2-2; possible D gene TRBD2, 5 bases. CDR1 LGHNA and CDR2 YSLEER come from the germline V gene. The CDR3 is 15 amino acids. Written as DNA, the CDR3 is TGCACCAGCAGCCAGTATGAGGGTGCCACCGGGGAGCTGTTTTTT. Its protein product is CTSSQYEGATGELFF.

The chain employs TRBV7-3 and TRBJ2-1; D is unclear. Looked up from germline, CDR1 is SGHTA and CDR2 is FQGTGA. Trimming pared 1 base from V and 8 bases from J, leaving 12 bases between. The CDR3 covers 14 residues. The CDR3 region is CASSLIGPEDEQFF. CDR3 in DNA: TGTGCCAGCAGCTTAATTGGCCCCGAGGATGAGCAGTTCTTC.

The chain has TRBV20-1 and TRBJ2-7; 8 bases line up with TRBD1. The V segment lost 5 bases and the J segment 2 bases; nucleotides outside the gene matches: 5. The germline V gene has CDR1 DFQATT and CDR2 SNEGSKA (reference sequence). This CDR3 is built from 13 residues. CDR3 sequence: CSARGQATYEQYF. CDR3 in DNA: TGCAGTGCTCGGGGACAGGCGACCTACGAGCAGTACTTC.

V usage is TRBV20-1 and J usage is TRBJ2-7; possible D gene TRBD2, 5 bases. Looked up from germline, CDR1 is DFQATT and CDR2 is SNEGSKA (reference sequence). Trimming pared 5 bases from V and 3 bases from J, leaving 20 bases between. CDR3 length: 15 amino acids. CDR3 protein: CSAQSDQTGFYEQYF. CDR3 bases: TGCAGTGCTCAATCCGACCAAACGGGATTCTACGAGCAGTACTTC.

This chain joins TRBV7-8 and TRBJ2-7; 8 nucleotides align to TRBD1. This CDR3 has 14 residues. Trimming at V came to 3 bases and at J to 6 bases, leaving 7 bases not matched to a gene. Germline CDR1 and CDR2: SGHVS and FQNEAQ. The CDR3 is CASSFGDRWGEQYF. CDR3 nucleotides: TGTGCCAGCAGCTTTGGGGACAGGTGGGGCGAGCAGTACTTC.

This chain joins TRBV10-3 and TRBJ1-5, with unresolved D. The CDR3 contains 17 residues. CDR1 is ENHRY and CDR2 is SYGVKD in the germline V gene. The V and J ends lost 2 bases and 0 bases respectively, with 14 bases between them. CDR3 sequence: CAISEGFGVPSNQPQHF. CDR3 sequence (DNA): TGTGCCATCAGTGAGGGGTTCGGAGTTCCTAGCAATCAGCCCCAGCATTTT.

V is TRBV7-3 and J is TRBJ2-1; 7 bases are a match to TRBD2. Germline V CDR1 and CDR2: SGHTA, FQGTGA. The CDR3 spans 15 residues. V shed 5 bases and J 4 bases; nucleotides not matched to a gene: 8. This CDR3 reads CASSQRLAAYNEQFF. CDR3 coding DNA: TGTGCCAGCAGCCAAAGACTAGCTGCTTACAATGAGCAGTTCTTC. The complete variable domain, with remaining parts taken from reference TRBV7-3 and TRBJ2-1, reads GAGVSQTPSNKVTEKGKYVELRCDPISGHTALYWYRQSLGQGPEFLIYFQGTGAADDSGLPNDRFFAVRPEGSVSTLKIQRTERGDSAVYLCASSQRLAAYNEQFFGPGTRLTVL.

Regarding this clonotype: At one boundary the junction diverges from the germline segment, which might be a read error. The V call is TRBV2, the J call TRBJ1-1; 8 positions match TRBD1. The CDR3 loop spans 15 amino acids. Germline assignment: CDR1 SNHLY and CDR2 FYNNEI. The CDR3 DNA follows: TGTGCCAGCAGTGAAGCCGGCAGGGGGCGGACTGAAGCTTTCTTC. Protein product: CASSEAGRGRTEAFF.

This clonotype appeared once. The V call is TRBV25-1, the J call TRBJ1-5; D possibly corresponds to TRBD1 (5 bases). Trimming removed 4 bases from V and 0 bases from J, with 13 bases in between. Germline CDR1 MGHDK, CDR2 SYGVNS. The CDR3 has 16 residues. The CDR3 DNA is TGTGCCAGCAGTGCCAACCGGGACGGTAGCAATCAGCCCCAGCATTTT. As protein: CASSANRDGSNQPQHF. Complete variable domain (other parts from reference TRBV25-1 and TRBJ1-5): EADIYQTPRYLVIGTGKKITLECSQTMGHDKMYWYQQDPGMELHLIHYSYGVNSTEKGDLSSESTVSRIRTEHFPLTLESARPSHTSQYLCASSANRDGSNQPQHFGDGTRLSIL.

The chain employs TRBV10-3 and TRBJ1-5, with a weak D call TRBD1 (6 bases). V was clipped by 6 bases and J by 0 bases, with 12 bases between them. This CDR3 comprises 15 residues. Germline CDR1 is ENHRY and CDR2 is SYGVKD. The CDR3 DNA is TGTGCCATCAGCGCCCTACAGGGTAGCAATCAGCCCCAGCATTTT. Amino acids: CAISALQGSNQPQHF.

This clonotype was counted ten times or more. The chain uses TRBV4-3 and TRBJ1-2, with a tentative D call TRBD1 (5 bases). The length of the CDR3 is 13 residues. With 0 bases removed from V and 8 bases from J, the gap between germline ends came to 10 bases. Germline V lookup: CDR1 LGHNA, CDR2 YSLEER. The CDR3 DNA sequence: TGCGCCAGCAGCCAAGAAGGGGTTGGAGGCTACACCTTC. This codes for CASSQEGVGGYTF.

Only a few counts were recorded for this clonotype. The V and J genes are TRBV9 and TRBJ2-5; 8 bases align to TRBD1. The trim removed 5 bases at V and 0 bases at J, leaving 6 bases unmatched. This CDR3 has 15 residues. From germline, CDR1 is SGDLS and CDR2 YYNGEE. CDR3 in amino acids: CASSLGQGYQETQYF. Here the CDR3 DNA reads TGTGCCAGCAGTTTAGGACAGGGATACCAAGAGACCCAGTACTTC. The full variable domain, rest sourced from reference TRBV9 and TRBJ2-5, is DSGVTQTPKHLITATGQRVTLRCSPRSGDLSVYWYQQSLDQGLQFLIQYYNGEERAKGNILERFSAQQFPDLHSELNLSSLELGDSALYFCASSLGQGYQETQYFGPGTRLLVL.

This clonotype was detected a few times. This rearrangement joins TRBV2 to TRBJ2-5; TRBD1 matches 10 bases. This CDR3 is 16 amino acids long. The V and J ends lost 4 bases and 1 base, in that order; junction bases with no gene match: 6. CDR1 SNHLY and CDR2 FYNNEI come from the germline V gene. CDR3 nucleotide sequence: TGTGCCAGCAGTGTTCGAGACAGGGGGCTCCAAGAGACCCAGTACTTC. Translated: CASSVRDRGLQETQYF.

This chain links TRBV7-9 with TRBJ2-1; no clear D gene. V was clipped by 4 bases and J by 8 bases, with 9 bases between them. The CDR3 spans 12 residues. Germline V gene data show CDR1 as SEHNR and CDR2 as FQNEAQ (reference sequence). The DNA for the CDR3 is TGTGCCAGCAGCTATCTCTCCTATGAGCAGTTCTTC. This gives the protein CASSYLSYEQFF.